This T cell receptor (beta chain) was profiled in a study of blood T cell repertoires in COVID-19. Study context: Sources were T cells, B-cell-depleted T cells, or PBMCs; the material itself was cDNA or gDNA.

J lost 6 bases, V lost 6 bases, and 10 bases had no gene match. The CDR3 covers 14 residues. The germline gives CDR1 ENHRY, CDR2 SYGVKD. In the original analysis: Reference gene primer amplification gave estimated nucleated cell counts. TCRdb's copy holds only in-frame clones and misses some; the assay was immunoSEQ multiplex PCR. The DNA was the basis for D and trimming; V, J and clone size are from that table. The data show more than 80,000 clones, with approximately 80% seen just once and more than 2% held by the top ten. The chain carries TRBV10-3 and TRBJ1-2; 7 bases map to TRBD1. Sequenced: peripheral blood. This clonotype originated in a woman in her seventies with acute or convalescent COVID-19. The CDR3 reads CAISSGTELDGYTF. In DNA, the CDR3 is TGTGCCATCAGCTCCGGGACAGAACTCGATGGCTACACCTTC.